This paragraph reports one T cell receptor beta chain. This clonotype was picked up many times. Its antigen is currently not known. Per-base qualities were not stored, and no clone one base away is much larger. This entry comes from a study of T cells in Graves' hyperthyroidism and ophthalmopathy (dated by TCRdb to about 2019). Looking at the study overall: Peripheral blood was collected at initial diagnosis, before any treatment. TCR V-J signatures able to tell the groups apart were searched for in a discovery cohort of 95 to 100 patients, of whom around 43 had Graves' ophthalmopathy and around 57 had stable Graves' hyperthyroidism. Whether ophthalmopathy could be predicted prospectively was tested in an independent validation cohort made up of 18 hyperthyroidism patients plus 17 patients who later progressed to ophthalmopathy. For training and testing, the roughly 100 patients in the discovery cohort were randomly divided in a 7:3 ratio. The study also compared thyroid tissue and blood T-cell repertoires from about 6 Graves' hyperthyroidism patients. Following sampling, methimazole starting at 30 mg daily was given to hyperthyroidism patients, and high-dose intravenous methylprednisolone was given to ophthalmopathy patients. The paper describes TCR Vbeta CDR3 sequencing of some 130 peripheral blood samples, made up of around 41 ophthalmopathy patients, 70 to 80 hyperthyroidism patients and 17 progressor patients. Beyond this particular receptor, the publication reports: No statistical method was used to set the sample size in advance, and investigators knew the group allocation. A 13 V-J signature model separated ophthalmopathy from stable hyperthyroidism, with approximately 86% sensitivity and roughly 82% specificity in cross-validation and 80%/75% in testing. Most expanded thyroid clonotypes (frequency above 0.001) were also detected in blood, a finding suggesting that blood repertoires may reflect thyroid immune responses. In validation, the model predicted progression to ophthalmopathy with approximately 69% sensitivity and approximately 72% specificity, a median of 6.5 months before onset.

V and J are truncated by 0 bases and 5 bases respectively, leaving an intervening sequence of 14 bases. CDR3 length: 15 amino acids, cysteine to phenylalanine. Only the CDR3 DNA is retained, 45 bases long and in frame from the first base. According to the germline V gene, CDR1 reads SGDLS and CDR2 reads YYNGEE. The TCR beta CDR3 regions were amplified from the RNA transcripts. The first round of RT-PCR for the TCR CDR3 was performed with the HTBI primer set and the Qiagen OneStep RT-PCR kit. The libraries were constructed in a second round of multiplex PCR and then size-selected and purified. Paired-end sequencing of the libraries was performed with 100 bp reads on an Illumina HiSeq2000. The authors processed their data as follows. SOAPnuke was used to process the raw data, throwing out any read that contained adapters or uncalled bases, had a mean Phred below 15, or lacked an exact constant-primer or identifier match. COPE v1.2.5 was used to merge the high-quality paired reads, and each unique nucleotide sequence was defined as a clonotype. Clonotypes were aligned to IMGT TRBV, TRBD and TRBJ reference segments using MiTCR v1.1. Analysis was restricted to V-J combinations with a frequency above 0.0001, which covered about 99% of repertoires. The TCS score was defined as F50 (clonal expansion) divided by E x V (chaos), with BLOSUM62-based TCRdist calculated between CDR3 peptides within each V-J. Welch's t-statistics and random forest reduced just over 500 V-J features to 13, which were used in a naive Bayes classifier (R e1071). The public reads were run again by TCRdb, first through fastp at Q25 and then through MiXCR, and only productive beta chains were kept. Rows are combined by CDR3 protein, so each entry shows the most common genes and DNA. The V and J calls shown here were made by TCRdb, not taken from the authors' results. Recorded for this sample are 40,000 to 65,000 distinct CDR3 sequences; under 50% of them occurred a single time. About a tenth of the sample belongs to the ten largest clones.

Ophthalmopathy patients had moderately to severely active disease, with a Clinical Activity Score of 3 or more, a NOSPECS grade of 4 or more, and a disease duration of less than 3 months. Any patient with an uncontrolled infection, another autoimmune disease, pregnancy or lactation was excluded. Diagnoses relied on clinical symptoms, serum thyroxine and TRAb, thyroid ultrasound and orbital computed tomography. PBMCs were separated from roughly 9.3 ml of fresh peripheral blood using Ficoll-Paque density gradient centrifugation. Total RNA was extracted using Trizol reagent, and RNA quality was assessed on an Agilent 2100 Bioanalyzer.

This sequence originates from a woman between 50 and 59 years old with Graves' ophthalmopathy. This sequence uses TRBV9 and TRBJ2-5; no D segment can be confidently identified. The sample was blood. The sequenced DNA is TGTGCCAGCAGCGTAGGTAGATTAGCTGGTGAGACCCAGTACTTC. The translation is CASSVGRLAGETQYF. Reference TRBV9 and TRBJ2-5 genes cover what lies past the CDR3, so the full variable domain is DSGVTQTPKHLITATGQRVTLRCSPRSGDLSVYWYQQSLDQGLQFLIQYYNGEERAKGNILERFSAQQFPDLHSELNLSSLELGDSALYFCASSVGRLAGETQYFGPGTRLLVL.